These T cell receptor beta chains were read from a single sample in a study of T cell responses to AZD1222 COVID-19 vaccine. Clones were read by immunoSEQ multiplex PCR, and TCRdb kept only the in-frame ones, dropping some. This sample has 85,000 to 100,000 clones, with about nine tenths found just once. Source: peripheral blood, taken on day 0 of AZD1222 vaccination. These receptors originate from an adult in good health. The CDR3 runs from the conserved cysteine through the conserved F or W. Each record gives: CDR3 DNA, CDR3 protein, clone size, J gene, V gene, D gene. A D gene is named only where the DNA matches it firmly. Size is stated for part of the rows, as once, few or many counts, or as a class when the clone is expanded.

CDR3nt: TGTGCCAGCTCACCAGGAATTAGCAATCAGCCCCAGCATTTT; CDR3aa: CASSPGISNQPQHF; abundance: .; j_gene: TRBJ1-5; v_gene: TRBV18; d_gene: .
CDR3nt: TGTGCCACCAGCAGAGATCTAGCCTCTTACGAGCAGTACTTC; CDR3aa: CATSRDLASYEQYF; abundance: .; j_gene: TRBJ2-7; v_gene: TRBV15; d_gene: .
CDR3nt: TGTGCCAGCAGCTTAGGAGGAGCGGAGCCGACCTACGAGCAGTACTTC; CDR3aa: CASSLGGAEPTYEQYF; abundance: .; j_gene: TRBJ2-7; v_gene: TRBV7-2; d_gene: .
CDR3nt: TGTGCCAGTAGTATCACCCAAGGGGGCTCAACCTACGAGCAGTACTTC; CDR3aa: CASSITQGGSTYEQYF; abundance: .; j_gene: TRBJ2-7; v_gene: TRBV19; d_gene: TRBD1
CDR3nt: TGTGCCTGCAGTTACCCAGGGGGCCTCTATAATTCACCCCTCCACTTT; CDR3aa: CACSYPGGLYNSPLHF; abundance: .; j_gene: TRBJ1-6; v_gene: TRBV6-5; d_gene: TRBD1
CDR3nt: TGTGCCAGCAGGAGCAGGACAGGGGGCTACGAGCAGTACTTC; CDR3aa: CASRSRTGGYEQYF; abundance: .; j_gene: TRBJ2-7; v_gene: TRBV6-5; d_gene: TRBD1
CDR3nt: TGTGCCAGCAGCCCCCTCCTGACTCCTGTCTCCTACGAGCAGTACTTC; CDR3aa: CASSPLLTPVSYEQYF; abundance: .; j_gene: TRBJ2-7; v_gene: TRBV6-2/TRBV6-3; d_gene: .
CDR3nt: TGTGCCAGCAGTTTGGGGTTTCACACTGAAGCTTTCTTT; CDR3aa: CASSLGFHTEAFF; abundance: once; j_gene: TRBJ1-1; v_gene: TRBV6-5; d_gene: .
CDR3nt: TGTGCCAGCAGTTACACGGCCGACAGGGTCAACTATGGCTACACCTTC; CDR3aa: CASSYTADRVNYGYTF; abundance: .; j_gene: TRBJ1-2; v_gene: TRBV6-5; d_gene: TRBD1
CDR3nt: TGCGCCAGCAGCCAGGGACAGGGTGTTGGGTATGGCTACACCTTC; CDR3aa: CASSQGQGVGYGYTF; abundance: .; j_gene: TRBJ1-2; v_gene: TRBV5-1; d_gene: TRBD1